The sequence of this T cell receptor (beta chain) was determined in a study of T cell repertoires in ileal Crohn's disease. About the research overall: Postoperative therapy was given to about half: more than 10 thiopurines, 18 anti-TNF agents. Study-level findings and limits: Postoperative endoscopy occurred within one year, median approximately 7 months.

Notes on this clone: Its antigen is undetermined.

Only in-frame clones appear in the TCRdb table, and some are missing; sequencing was by immunoSEQ multiplex PCR. The sample includes about 7,400 clones, about 74% of them seen just once. CDR1 SGHAT and CDR2 FQNNGV come from the germline V gene. CDR3 size: 15 residues. Trimming at V came to 5 bases and at J to 8 bases, leaving 8 bases not matched to a gene. Time point noted: neoterminal ileum biopsy at postoperative endoscopy, about 6 months after surgery. The sample was ileal tissue. The chain is built from TRBV11-2 and TRBJ2-3; 12 bases agree with TRBD2. The origin of this receptor is an adult with Crohn's disease. CDR3 in amino acids: CASSILAGGEVTQYF. The DNA for the CDR3 is TGTGCCAGCAGCATCCTAGCGGGGGGGGAGGTTACGCAGTATTTT. The full variable domain, its missing parts supplied by reference TRBV11-2 and TRBJ2-3, is EAGVAQSPRYKIIEKRQSVAFWCNPISGHATLYWYQQILGQGPKLLIQFQNNGVVDDSQLPKDRFSAERLKGVDSTLKIQPAKLEDSAVYLCASSILAGGEVTQYFGPGTRLTVL.